This TCR beta chain came from a study of cytomegalovirus exposure and HLA in healthy donors. The CDR3 spans 14 residues. CDR1 and CDR2 (germline): SNHLY, FYNNEI. The junction had 5 bases not matched to a gene; V was cut back by 3 bases and J by 5 bases. Study results and limitations: Cytomegalovirus status, reportedly, was diagnosed with high specificity and sensitivity by the classifier. CMV serostatus alone was available as immune exposure information. In a later analysis, at a false discovery rate of 0.05, approximately 16,000 TCR beta sequences matched HLA alleles.

PCR involved 60 Vbeta and 13 Jbeta primers. Produced via immunoSEQ multiplex PCR; TCRdb's table is partial and in-frame only. This table has under 250,000 clones, about 80% appearing once. On this clone: Its antigen is as yet unknown.

This sequence joins TRBV2 and TRBJ2-5; 8 nucleotides agree with TRBD2. Sequencing used PBMCs. The receptor's source is a woman in her twenties or thirties in good health and CMV-seropositive. CDR3 sequence (DNA): TGTGCCAGCAGTGATGGCGGGGGGTTGGAGACCCAGTACTTC. Protein sequence: CASSDGGGLETQYF.